This entry lists 22 T cell receptor beta chains sequenced from one sample in a study of T cell repertoires in cytomegalovirus infection. Which antigens these TCRs recognize remains unknown. TCRdb re-called the reads through MiXCR, storing one row per CDR3 protein. Found here are 900,000 to 950,000 distinct CDR3 sequences, approximately 33% of them singletons; the top ten hold around 15%. This specimen was cultured CD8+ T cells from PBMCs, taken from culture after CMV antigen stimulation. The receptors derive from a human donor in good health (CMV status not recorded). Some clones in this sample may be carry-over from other donors' samples.

The chain has TRBV5-1 and TRBJ2-3, with TRBD1 matching over 10 bases. Germline V gene lookup returns CDR1 SGHRS and CDR2 YFSETQ. The ends lost 7 bases at V and 4 bases at J; junction bases unmatched: 9. CDR3 size: 15 residues. CDR3 bases: TGCGCCAGCTCCCTGGACAGGGGGGGAGCAGATACGCAGTATTTT. Translated, it gives CASSLDRGGADTQYF.

This clonotype occurred a few times. The J gene is TRBJ2-5, the V gene TRBV9; 14 bases agree with TRBD2. Germline CDR1 and CDR2: SGDLS and YYNGEE. The CDR3 sequence is 17 residues long. V dropped 6 bases and J dropped 4; count of bases not matched to a gene: 11. This chain's CDR3 is CASTPGLAGVGGETQYF. The CDR3 coding sequence is TGTGCCAGCACCCCGGGACTAGCGGGGGTCGGGGGAGAGACCCAGTACTTC.

This clonotype was observed at least ten times. The chain uses TRBV7-2 and TRBJ1-1; TRBD1 might be the D (6 bases). With 6 bases removed from V and 4 bases from J, the gap between germline ends came to 18 bases. The germline gives CDR1 SGHTA, CDR2 FQGNSA. This CDR3 has 15 residues. The CDR3: CASSPPTGMFTEAFF. The CDR3 nucleotides read TGTGCCAGCAGTCCACCGACAGGAATGTTCACTGAAGCTTTCTTT. The whole variable domain, filled in from reference TRBV7-2 and TRBJ1-1, reads GAGVSQSPSNKVTEKGKDVELRCDPISGHTALYWYRQSLGQGLEFLIYFQGNSAPDKSGLPSDRFSAERTGGSVSTLTIQRTQQEDSAVYLCASSPPTGMFTEAFFGQGTRLTVV.

The chain links TRBV14 to TRBJ2-7; D uncertain. The CDR3 length is 17 residues. Germline V gene sequence: CDR1 SGHDN, CDR2 FVKESK. Trimming pared 4 bases from V and 2 bases from J, leaving 21 bases between. CDR3 coding DNA: TGTGCCAGCAGCCCAAACTTCCTCTTGACGTTTCCCTACGAGCAGTACTTC. It yields the protein CASSPNFLLTFPYEQYF.

V and J are TRBV7-9 and TRBJ1-4, with D unclear. The germline V and J ends were trimmed by 6 bases and 12 bases, with 11 bases remaining between them. Germline V lookup: CDR1 SEHNR, CDR2 FQNEAQ (reference sequence). This CDR3 region has 11 residues. For the CDR3, the DNA is TGTGCCAGCAGAGACACAGAAGAACTGTTTTTT. Translated, it gives CASRDTEELFF.

This clonotype turned up a few times. V usage is TRBV18 and J usage is TRBJ2-3; 11 bases map to TRBD2. J lost 0 bases, V lost 3 bases, and 17 bases had no gene match. The germline gives CDR1 KGHSH, CDR2 LQKENI. CDR3 length equals 21 residues. CDR3 sequence (DNA): TGTGCCAGCTCACCGACCCCACTACTAGCGGGGGCCGACCCTAGCACAGATACGCAGTATTTT. Protein sequence: CASSPTPLLAGADPSTDTQYF. The whole variable domain, remainder taken from reference TRBV18 and TRBJ2-3, is NAGVMQNPRHLVRRRGQEARLRCSPMKGHSHVYWYRQLPEEGLKFMVYLQKENIIDESGMPKERFSAEFPKEGPSILRIQQVVRGDSAAYFCASSPTPLLAGADPSTDTQYFGPGTRLTVL.

This clonotype appeared a few times. V usage is TRBV6-1 and J usage is TRBJ2-1, with D unclear. The germline gives CDR1 MNHNS, CDR2 SASEGT. The CDR3 extends over 13 amino acids. V lost 3 bases to trimming and J lost 7 bases, with 10 bases between them. DNA of the CDR3: TGTGCCAGCAGTGATGGTCCCCGGAATGAGCAGTTCTTC. Translating it yields CASSDGPRNEQFF.

Turning to this clonotype: This clone may be a read error of a much larger clone one base away. V usage is TRBV7-8 and J usage is TRBJ2-7, with no clear D. This CDR3 has 13 residues. CDR1 and CDR2 (germline): SGHVS, FQNEAQ. The CDR3 reads CANSLKEHYEQYV. The DNA of the CDR3 is TGTGCCAACAGCTTAAAGGAGCACTACGAGCAGTACGTC.

The J gene is TRBJ2-3, the V gene TRBV12-3 or TRBV12-4, with 8 bases fitting TRBD2. CDR3 length: 19 amino acids. The junction had 18 bases not matched to a gene; V was cut back by 5 bases and J by 2 bases. This CDR3 is CASSAVMAGGGGPTDTQYF. The CDR3 nucleotides read TGTGCCAGCAGTGCCGTGATGGCCGGGGGCGGGGGGCCCACAGATACGCAGTATTTT.

A few counts support this clonotype. The CDR3 protein is CASSSGTGPSFSNQPQHF. The CDR3 bases are TGTGCCAGCAGCTCCGGGACGGGTCCATCCTTTAGCAATCAGCCCCAGCATTTT. This rearrangement joins TRBV5-5 to TRBJ1-5, with a tentative D call TRBD1 (5 bases). The V gene lost 3 bases and the J gene lost 0 bases, with 19 bases spanning the gap. The CDR3 length is 18 residues. From germline, CDR1 is SGHKS and CDR2 YYEKEE (reference sequence).

With regard to this clonotype: A much larger clone differs from this one at a single base, so this may be a read error. The J gene is TRBJ2-1, the V gene TRBV7-6, with D perhaps TRBD1 or TRBD2 (5 bases each). Germline-derived CDR1 and CDR2 are SGHVS and FNYEAQ. This CDR3 has 13 residues. The CDR3 here is CANSFGTAEKQFF. DNA for the CDR3: TGTGCCAACAGCTTCGGGACGGCCGAAAAACAGTTCTTC.

This chain uses TRBV5-1 with TRBJ1-1; a possible D gene is TRBD1 (6 bases). V lost 1 base, J lost 4 bases, and 14 bases lay in between. Germline values: CDR1 SGHRS, CDR2 YFSETQ. The length of the CDR3 is 15 residues. This CDR3 reads CASSLSGGRPTEAFF. The DNA of the CDR3 is TGCGCCAGCAGCTTGTCGGGGGGGCGACCCACTGAAGCTTTCTTT.

The V gene is TRBV10-3, the J gene TRBJ2-3; TRBD2 matches 14 bases. V gave up 6 bases and J gave up 1 base; unmatched junction bases: 3. Per the germline V gene, CDR1 is ENHRY and CDR2 is SYGVKD. The CDR3 extends over 16 amino acids. CDR3 nucleotides: TGTGCCATCAGGGGACTAGCGGGGGCCCGCACAGATACGCAGTATTTT. It translates to CAIRGLAGARTDTQYF.

This clonotype was picked up many times. The V gene is TRBV25-1, the J gene TRBJ2-7; 7 bases fit TRBD2. The CDR3 contains 19 residues. The J segment lost 0 bases and the V segment lost 0 bases, leaving 14 bases of the junction unmatched. Germline lookup yields CDR1 MGHDK and CDR2 SYGVNS. The CDR3 protein is CASSEYYPSGSSFSYEQYF. CDR3 nucleotides: TGTGCCAGCAGTGAATATTATCCTAGCGGTTCCTCCTTCTCCTACGAGCAGTACTTC.

The J gene is TRBJ2-4, the V gene TRBV19; unclear D gene. V was clipped by 3 bases and J by 3 bases, with 24 bases between them. This CDR3 has 19 residues. From germline, CDR1 is LNHDA and CDR2 SQIVND (reference sequence). CDR3 nucleotides: TGTGCCAGTAGTATTTCGCACAGACCCAACCTTCAGGTCAAAAACATTCAGTACTTC. As protein: CASSISHRPNLQVKNIQYF.

This clonotype came up a few times. V is TRBV28 and J is TRBJ2-7; D perhaps matches TRBD2 (5 bases). The CDR3 has 14 residues. V dropped 3 bases and J dropped 1 base, with 10 bases sitting between them. From germline, CDR1 is MDHEN and CDR2 SYDVKM. The CDR3 protein is CASSFGLGSYEQYV. In DNA, the CDR3 is TGTGCCAGCAGTTTCGGACTGGGATCCTACGAGCAGTACGTC.

This clonotype occurred a few times. This chain connects TRBV20-1 to TRBJ2-1, with D perhaps matching TRBD2 (6 bases). The CDR3 contains 15 residues. From germline, CDR1 is DFQATT and CDR2 SNEGSKA (reference sequence). Trimming left V 0 bases short and J 7 bases short, with 16 bases between. The CDR3, as DNA: TGCAGTGCTAGAGATCACCGCGGGGTGGGGAATGAGCAGTTCTTC. Translated: CSARDHRGVGNEQFF.

The chain carries TRBV27 and TRBJ1-1; weak D call: TRBD1 (5 bases). The CDR3 length is 15 residues. Germline V lookup: CDR1 MNHEY, CDR2 SMNVEV (reference sequence). The V gene lost 4 bases and the J gene lost 3 bases, with 15 bases spanning the gap. CDR3 region: CASSSPGPRYTEAFF. The CDR3 bases are TGTGCCAGCAGTTCTCCGGGACCCCGGTACACTGAAGCTTTCTTT.

The chain couples TRBV27 to TRBJ2-7; TRBD1 matches at 10 bases. Per the germline V gene, CDR1 is MNHEY and CDR2 is SMNVEV (reference sequence). The CDR3 length is 16 residues. The junction had 11 bases not matched to a gene; V was cut back by 6 bases and J by 3 bases. The DNA of the CDR3 is TGTGCCAGCAGCCATCATCCGGGACAGGGGAACTACGAGCAGTACGTC. It encodes CASSHHPGQGNYEQYV.

The chain joins TRBV6-1 to TRBJ1-1; 9 nucleotides align to TRBD1. The germline V gene has CDR1 MNHNS and CDR2 SASEGT. V shed 3 bases, J shed 5 bases, and the junction held 10 bases outside the gene matches. The CDR3 spans 16 residues. As DNA, the CDR3 is TGTGCCAGCAGTGAGTTCTTGGGACAGGGTGTGACTGAAGCTTTCTTT. It specifies CASSEFLGQGVTEAFF.

The chain couples TRBV27 to TRBJ1-3; the D is unclear. This CDR3 is 15 amino acids long. V was shortened by 0 bases and J by 2 bases, with 8 bases between the two germline ends. Germline loops: CDR1 MNHEY, CDR2 SMNVEV (reference sequence). Here the CDR3 reads CASSLSPHPGNTIYF. DNA of the CDR3: TGTGCCAGCAGTTTATCCCCACATCCTGGAAACACCATATATTTT.

This rearrangement joins TRBV6-1 to TRBJ1-1; no clear D. The CDR3 is made up of 14 amino acids. V lost 2 bases and J 6 bases, leaving 13 bases between the germline ends. Germline CDR1 MNHNS, CDR2 SASEGT. This chain's CDR3 is CASSERLTPPEAFF. CDR3 nucleotides: TGTGCCAGCAGTGAAAGATTGACACCTCCTGAAGCTTTCTTT.